The T cell receptor beta chain under discussion was sequenced for a study of T-cell memory formation after mild COVID-19. Study overall: For the most part, TCR clusters were specific to one donor.

TCRdb itself ran the 5' RACE reads through MiXCR, one entry per CDR3 protein. This sample has around 370,000 distinct CDR3 sequences, with roughly 21% found just once. This clonotype came up once. As yet, its antigen is unknown. Whole-study findings and limits: Clones contracting over day 15 to 85 were CD4/CD8 balanced, with later expanders leaning CD4+.

CDR1 and CDR2 from the germline V gene are SEHNR and FQNEAQ (reference sequence). This CDR3 contains 14 residues. V was shortened by 4 bases and J by 6 bases, with 12 bases between the two germline ends. The sequence came from an adult woman who had mild COVID-19 (a few samples of this study predate the infection). Cell type and time point are not known. Sequencing input: PBMCs or a T cell subset sorted from them (not recorded which). V and J are TRBV7-9 and TRBJ2-2; D uncertain. The CDR3 protein is CASSSAGSAGELFF. The CDR3 DNA follows: TGTGCCAGCAGCTCCGCCGGGTCGGCCGGGGAGCTGTTTTTT.